The source of this TCR beta chain is a study of CD4 T cells in relation to SARS-CoV-2 and coronaviruses. CD4+ T cells from unexposed donors were obtained before the COVID-19 pandemic (2011-2018). The cells were cultured for 10 days before CD4+ T cells were isolated. Some clones are missing from TCRdb's copy, which holds only in-frame ones; the method was immunoSEQ multiplex PCR. In the table there are about 21,000 clones, over 65% of which are singletons. On this clone itself: The antigen remains unidentified.

Sequenced input: CD4+ T cells from PBMCs, cultured in vitro. This TCR came from a human donor in good health.

CDR3 sequence: CASSLLAAVSYEQYF. The CDR3 coding sequence is TGTGCCAGCAGTTTATTAGCGGCCGTCTCCTACGAGCAGTACTTC. The V call is TRBV28, the J call TRBJ2-7, with a weak D call TRBD2 (6 bases). Germline lookup yields CDR1 MDHEN and CDR2 SYDVKM. The germline V and J ends were trimmed by 1 base and 0 bases, with 10 bases remaining between them. The CDR3 covers 15 residues.